This TCR beta chain emerged from a study of blood T cell repertoires in COVID-19. This clone was seen a single time. Sequencing used immunoSEQ multiplex PCR; TCRdb keeps in-frame clones, though not all of them. The sample includes approximately 99,000 clones, more than 70% of them seen just once. The CDR3 is 14 amino acids. The clonotype was recovered from a woman aged 60-70 years in a cohort sampled during active or convalescent COVID-19. The chain is built from TRBV21-1 and TRBJ1-5; the D segment call TRBD1 is taken from the table without a DNA check. TRBV21-1 has pseudogene status. The sequenced sample consisted of peripheral blood. CDR3 DNA: TGTGCCAGCAGCAGGGACAGGGGGCACCAGCCCCAGCATTTT. It translates to CASSRDRGHQPQHF.